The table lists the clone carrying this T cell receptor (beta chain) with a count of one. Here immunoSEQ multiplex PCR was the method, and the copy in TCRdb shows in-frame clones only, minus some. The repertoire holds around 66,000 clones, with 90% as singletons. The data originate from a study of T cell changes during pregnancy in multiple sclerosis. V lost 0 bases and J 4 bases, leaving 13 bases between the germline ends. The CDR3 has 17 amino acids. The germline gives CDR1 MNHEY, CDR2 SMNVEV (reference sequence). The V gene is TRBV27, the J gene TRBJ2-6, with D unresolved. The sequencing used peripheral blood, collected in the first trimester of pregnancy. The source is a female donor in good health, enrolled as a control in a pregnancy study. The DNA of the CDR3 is TGTGCCAGCAGTTTATCGAGGTCCAGTCTAGGGGCCAACGTCCTGACTTTC. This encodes CASSLSRSSLGANVLTF.